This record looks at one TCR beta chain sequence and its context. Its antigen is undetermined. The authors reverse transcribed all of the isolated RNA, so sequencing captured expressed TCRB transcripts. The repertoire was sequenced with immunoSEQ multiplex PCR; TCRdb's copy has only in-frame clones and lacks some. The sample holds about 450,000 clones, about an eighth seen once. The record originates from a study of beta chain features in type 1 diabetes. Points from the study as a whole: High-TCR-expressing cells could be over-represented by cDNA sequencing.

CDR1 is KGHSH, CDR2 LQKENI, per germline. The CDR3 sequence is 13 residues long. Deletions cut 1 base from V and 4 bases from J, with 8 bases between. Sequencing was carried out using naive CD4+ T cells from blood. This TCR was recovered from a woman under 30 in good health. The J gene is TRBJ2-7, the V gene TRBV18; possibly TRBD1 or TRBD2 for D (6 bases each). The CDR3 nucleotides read TGTGCCAGCTCACCACGGGGGGCATACGAGCAGTACGTC. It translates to CASSPRGAYEQYV.